The entry below gives a single TCR beta chain sequence along with its context. Antigen unknown. The repertoire was sequenced with immunoSEQ multiplex PCR; TCRdb's copy has only in-frame clones and lacks some. The table includes tens of thousands of clones, 90% detected once. This sample is part of a study of T cell responses to AZD1222 COVID-19 vaccine. Study findings and constraints: Across the whole spike, CD4 TCRs peaked at regions 160-218 and 743-854. Recipients of AZD1222 seropositive at baseline numbered only 6 or 7.

The CDR3 is 16 residues long. V trimming: 3 bases; J trimming: 5 bases; junction bases outside the gene matches: 9. The germline V gene has CDR1 SEHNR and CDR2 FQNEAQ (reference sequence). This receptor was obtained from an adult in good health. This specimen consisted of peripheral blood, obtained on day 0 of AZD1222 vaccination. The chain carries TRBV7-9 and TRBJ2-1; 8 nucleotides line up with TRBD1. CDR3 sequence reads: CASSFQTGVRDNEQFF. The CDR3 bases are TGTGCCAGCAGCTTTCAGACAGGGGTCAGGGACAATGAGCAGTTCTTC.